This T cell receptor beta chain was sequenced in a study of shared clonotypes between healthy human individuals (dated by TCRdb to the early 2020s). Looking at the study overall: A couple of women and a few men aged 18 to 49 years were included in the cohort. For each donor, CD4 naive and CD4 memory were each run on three plates, CD8 naive on two plates, and CD8 memory on one plate. To estimate repertoire size and how much clonotype sharing occurs between individuals, the study deeply sequenced the blood TCR repertoires of five healthy adults. To increase sequencing depth and limit assay-specific biases, TCR repertoire library preparation and sequencing were carried out by different laboratories using diverse techniques. Leukapheresis yielded between about 0.8 and 8.9 billion PBMCs per donor.

Donors were healthy HIV-negative adults with no recently reported acute infections or vaccinations. Every donor was a Caucasian adult residing in Nashville, Tennessee, USA. Magnetic negative selection was used to enrich CD4+ T cells, after which naive cells were positively selected on CD45RA and the negative fraction became the memory subset. Blood was obtained by leukapheresis, after which PBMCs were separated by Ficoll-Histopaque density gradient centrifugation and cryopreserved in liquid nitrogen vapor phase. Purity and quantity of every magnetically sorted T cell population were checked by analytical flow cytometry. Genomic DNA was isolated from each sorted fraction and quantified by UV absorbance on a Nanodrop 2000c. TCR CDR3 regions were amplified from genomic DNA by multiplex PCR using the deep immunoSEQ assay. For each cell subset, the extracted genomic DNA was distributed evenly across all wells of several immunoSEQ 96-well plates, and each plate served as one replicate. For sorted subsets, about 200 ng genomic DNA, equal to 30,000 or so T cell genomes, was loaded into each replicate PCR. Purified libraries were quantified with a Qubit 3.0 fluorometer, sized on a Bioanalyzer 2100, and re-quantified with the KAPA Library Quantification kit. A separate single-read 150-cycle Illumina NextSeq 550 flow cell was used to sequence each immunoSEQ 96-well plate. The authors processed their data as follows. Because only junctional sequences without quality scores were contained in the immunoSEQ output, filtering matching that applied to full-length reads could not be performed. To assign V/J genes and CDR3, sequences were annotated using PyIR, a Python wrapper for IgBLAST v1.9, with IMGT germline references. Any read was removed if the V/J assignment was weak (E-value above 1e-6), the CDR3 was missing, or the read contained stop codons, out-of-frame junctions, or ambiguous translated residues. A V3J clonotype was defined by an identical inferred V gene, J gene, and CDR3 amino acid sequence. To compute the percentage overlap between repertoires, the number of shared unique clonotypes was divided by the size of the smaller repertoire. Three approaches were used to assess repertoire richness: RTK rarefaction, the Chao1 estimator, and Recon v2.1 estimates of unobserved clonotypes. OLGA was used to compute generation probabilities for all TCRbeta clonotypes that the gDNA method yielded from several donors. TCRdb took this table from immuneACCESS and kept in-frame rearrangements with V and J called. Such tables lack part of the clones; where checked against another copy, unresolved V genes explain under half of the gap, and the rest is unexplained. The DNA was the basis for D and trimming; V, J and clone size are from that table. Here the sample has a few hundred thousand clones; roughly 97% occur a single time. Around 0.058% of the sample rests with the top ten.

On this clone itself: No antigen is known for it. The input lacks base qualities; no much larger clone sits a single base away.

Results and caveats for the whole study, not just this receptor: Based on pairwise subsampling, the degree of clonotype sharing among donors was expected to be affected by sequencing depth. Naive subsets generally had larger estimated clonotype richness than memory subsets did. Sharing across four donors was observed for approximately 5% of naive CD4, 3.5% of naive CD8, over 2% of memory CD4, and approximately 0.41% of memory CD8 clonotypes. Rarefaction of sorted-subset datasets indicated incomplete sequencing despite the large sequencing depth. Clonotypes shared by all four sorted-subset donors showed higher generation probabilities than non-shared clonotypes. Sampling was limited to blood, and TCR repertoires in tissue likely differ from TCR repertoires in blood. Because the study included only a small number of donors, the genetic and exposure-history diversity represented was limited.

According to the germline V gene, CDR1 reads MNHEY and CDR2 reads SVGAGI. Reading from cysteine to phenylalanine, the CDR3 counts 14 amino acids. Just the 42-base CDR3 DNA is kept, in frame starting at base 1. The junction shows trimming of 6 bases on V and 4 bases on J, plus 12 bases between the germline ends. This TCR derives from a woman in her 30s in good health. Input material: naive CD4+ T cells sorted from blood. Interpreted using the paper, the cell subset or site label stands for: CD45RA+ positively selected. Recombination connected TRBV6-5 to TRBJ2-2; perhaps TRBD2 is the D gene, with 5 bases matching. The nucleotide sequence reads as follows: TGTGCCAGCAGAAGGACTGTTTCCACCGGGGAGCTGTTTTTT. This codes for CASRRTVSTGELFF.